The 17 T cell receptor beta chains reported below all come from one sample, sequenced in a study of T-cell memory formation after mild COVID-19. TCRdb re-called the 5' RACE reads with MiXCR, one entry per CDR3 protein. In the table there are about half a million distinct CDR3 sequences, roughly 18% of which are singletons. The sample comprised PBMCs or a T cell subset sorted from them (not recorded which). The receptors here all came from an adult woman who had mild COVID-19 (a few samples of this study predate the infection). Cell type and time point are not known.

This clonotype was counted only a few times. The chain uses TRBV12-3 or TRBV12-4 and TRBJ1-5, with D perhaps matching TRBD1 (6 bases). CDR3 length: 17 amino acids. The V end lost 7 bases, the J end lost 1 base, and 20 bases lay between the germline ends. CDR3 region: CASTAHLDSQSNQPQHF. Written as DNA, the CDR3 is TGTGCCAGCACCGCACACCTGGACAGTCAAAGCAATCAGCCCCAGCATTTT.

The J gene is TRBJ2-7, the V gene TRBV9; D perhaps matches TRBD2 (5 bases). Germline values: CDR1 SGDLS, CDR2 YYNGEE. The CDR3 extends over 15 amino acids. Trimming took off 2 bases at V and 7 bases at J, with 19 bases between the two ends. CDR3 protein: CASSVSWSTGWEQYF. CDR3 sequence (DNA): TGTGCCAGCAGCGTGTCGTGGAGTACGGGGTGGGAGCAGTACTTC. Drawing the rest from reference TRBV9 and TRBJ2-7, the complete variable domain is DSGVTQTPKHLITATGQRVTLRCSPRSGDLSVYWYQQSLDQGLQFLIQYYNGEERAKGNILERFSAQQFPDLHSELNLSSLELGDSALYFCASSVSWSTGWEQYFGPGTRLTVT.

The table lists this clonotype with a few counts. This chain connects TRBV30 to TRBJ2-7, with 12 bases aligning to TRBD1. Per the germline V gene, CDR1 is GTSNPN and CDR2 is SVGIG (reference sequence). The CDR3 spans 13 residues. With V trimmed by 4 bases and J by 6 bases, 4 bases remained unmatched. The CDR3 reads CAWTWDRGLEQYF. The CDR3 nucleotides read TGTGCCTGGACTTGGGACAGGGGGCTCGAGCAGTACTTC.

The rearrangement links TRBV4-1 to TRBJ1-5; 8 bases are shared with TRBD1. This CDR3 comprises 15 residues. Germline CDR1 is MGHRA and CDR2 is YSYEKL. V gave up 3 bases and J gave up 2 bases; unmatched junction bases: 3. The CDR3, as DNA: TGCGCCAGCAGCCAGGAACAGGGGGGCAATCAGCCCCAGCATTTT. Amino acids: CASSQEQGGNQPQHF.

This clonotype has just a few counts. V is TRBV7-2 and J is TRBJ1-1, with D perhaps matching TRBD1 (5 bases). Germline CDR1 and CDR2: SGHTA and FQGNSA. The CDR3 runs to 14 residues. V lost 6 bases and J 3 bases, leaving 14 bases between the germline ends. The CDR3 loop is CASSGQGGHTEAFF. Here the CDR3 DNA reads TGTGCCAGCAGTGGGCAGGGTGGGCACACTGAAGCTTTCTTT.

Here the CDR3 reads CASSGLARDTQYF. In DNA form, the CDR3 reads TGTGCCAGCAGCGGACTAGCTCGGGATACGCAGTATTTT. V is TRBV12-3 or TRBV12-4 and J is TRBJ2-3, with TRBD2 matching over 8 bases. The CDR3 length is 13 residues. The V gene end was trimmed by 6 bases and the J gene end by 6 bases; junction bases not matched to a gene: 5.

This clonotype was seen more than once but under ten times. The chain employs TRBV4-1 and TRBJ1-2, with D perhaps TRBD1 (5 bases). V was trimmed by 5 bases and J by 5 bases, leaving 30 bases between them. The germline V gene encodes CDR1 MGHRA and CDR2 YSYEKL. The CDR3 is 19 amino acids. DNA of the CDR3: TGCGCCAGCAGCTCGTCCCCCCTAAAGGGACCACTCCTTGGATATGGCTACACCTTC. Its translation is CASSSSPLKGPLLGYGYTF.

This clonotype turned up a few times. The V and J genes are TRBV7-9 and TRBJ2-7; D possibly corresponds to TRBD2 (5 bases). Germline CDR1 SEHNR, CDR2 FQNEAQ (reference sequence). V was trimmed by 7 bases and J by 0 bases, leaving 10 bases between them. CDR3 length: 13 residues. CDR3 loop: CASISASSYEQYF. In nucleotides, the CDR3 is TGTGCCAGCATTAGCGCGTCCTCCTACGAGCAGTACTTC.

The chain recombines TRBV4-1 with TRBJ2-3; no firm D call. The germline V gene has CDR1 MGHRA and CDR2 YSYEKL. The CDR3 covers 14 residues. The V end was cut by 0 bases, the J end by 6 bases, with 10 bases between. CDR3 sequence reads: CASSQEGSVDTQYF. The CDR3 region has the DNA TGCGCCAGCAGCCAAGAAGGATCAGTTGATACGCAGTATTTT.

The gene calls are TRBV24-1 and TRBJ2-1, with TRBD2 identical over 16 bases. The CDR3 is 17 amino acids. From germline, CDR1 is KGHDR and CDR2 SFDVKD. Unmatched junction bases numbered 4, after V lost 2 bases and J lost 7 bases. The CDR3 loop reads CATSDSKGLAGGNEQFF. DNA for the CDR3: TGTGCCACCAGTGATTCCAAGGGACTAGCGGGGGGGAATGAGCAGTTCTTC.

V gene TRBV6-5 combines with J gene TRBJ1-1, with 8 bases identical to TRBD1. This CDR3 comprises 13 residues. The ends lost 6 bases at V and 6 bases at J; junction bases unmatched: 6. CDR1 MNHEY and CDR2 SVGAGI come from the germline V gene. CDR3 nucleotide sequence: TGTGCCAGCAGGCCAGGACAGGGCTCTGAAGCTTTCTTT. It is translated as CASRPGQGSEAFF.

V gene TRBV28 combines with J gene TRBJ2-5; the D call may be TRBD1 or TRBD2 (5 bases each). The CDR3 length is 13 residues. Germline V CDR1 and CDR2: MDHEN, SYDVKM. Trimming stripped 5 bases from V and 4 bases from J, with 11 bases between. In DNA form, the CDR3 reads TGTGCCAGCAGTCGTCCAGGGACAGAGACCCAGTACTTC. This sequence encodes CASSRPGTETQYF. Full variable domain (missing parts from reference TRBV28 and TRBJ2-5): DVKVTQSSRYLVKRTGEKVFLECVQDMDHENMFWYRQDPGLGLRLIYFSYDVKMKEKGDIPEGYSVSREKKERFSLILESASTNQTSMYLCASSRPGTETQYFGPGTRLLVL.

The rearrangement uses TRBV7-2 and TRBJ2-1; TRBD2 aligns across 7 bases. The V and J ends lost 3 bases and 5 bases, in that order; junction bases with no gene match: 13. Per germline, CDR1 SGHTA and CDR2 FQGNSA. CDR3 size: 17 residues. The CDR3 DNA sequence: TGTGCCAGCAGCTTTGGGTTGGGCGGGGGACCCAACAATGAGCAGTTCTTC. Residues: CASSFGLGGGPNNEQFF. The full variable domain, its missing parts supplied by reference TRBV7-2 and TRBJ2-1, is GAGVSQSPSNKVTEKGKDVELRCDPISGHTALYWYRQSLGQGLEFLIYFQGNSAPDKSGLPSDRFSAERTGGSVSTLTIQRTQQEDSAVYLCASSFGLGGGPNNEQFFGPGTRLTVL.

The V call is TRBV20-1, the J call TRBJ2-1, with D perhaps matching TRBD2 (5 bases). CDR3 length equals 12 residues. CDR1 and CDR2 (germline): DFQATT, SNEGSKA (reference sequence). V lost 6 bases and J 9 bases, leaving 15 bases between the germline ends. The CDR3 DNA reads as TGCAGTGCCGCTGCTAGCCGGTCTGAGCAGTTCTTC. Translation: CSAAASRSEQFF.

V usage is TRBV6-6 and J usage is TRBJ1-3, with D tentatively TRBD1 (5 bases). V was trimmed by 5 bases and J by 0 bases, leaving 14 bases between them. The CDR3 runs to 16 residues. Per germline, CDR1 MNHNY and CDR2 SVGAGI (reference sequence). The CDR3 region is CASSPGNRNSGNTIYF. CDR3 coding DNA: TGTGCCAGCAGTCCGGGAAACAGGAACTCTGGAAACACCATATATTTT.

This clonotype was detected many times. V is TRBV12-3 or TRBV12-4 and J is TRBJ1-2; D remains unclear. CDR3 size: 12 residues. Trimming removed 5 bases from V and 4 bases from J, with 8 bases in between. CDR3 in DNA: TGTGCCAGCAGTCGTGAGAGCTATGGCTACACCTTC. Translation gives CASSRESYGYTF.

This clonotype has only a few counts. The chain carries TRBV19 and TRBJ2-1; D gene ambiguous. This CDR3 contains 12 residues. Germline CDR1 LNHDA, CDR2 SQIVND (reference sequence). Trimming shortened V by 3 bases and J by 5 bases, and 5 bases separated the two germline ends. The CDR3 nucleotides are TGTGCCAGTAGTATCGTTGACAATGAGCAGTTCTTC. Residues: CASSIVDNEQFF.